A single sample gave rise to the 5 T cell receptor beta chains below, sequenced in a study of regulatory T cells in long-lasting Graves disease. To make TCR beta libraries, researchers used iRepertoire HTBI primers and Arm-PCR of CDR3 regions. TCRdb recomputed calls from the multiplex PCR reads with MiXCR, one row per CDR3 protein. Of about 470,000 distinct CDR3 sequences listed, under 25% were seen once; the top ten hold about 8.3%. Time point specified: persistent/refractory GD, antithyroid drugs over 5 years with positive TRAb. There was RNA extracted from PBMCs, and the TCR library was made from it. The material sequenced was peripheral blood mononuclear cells (PBMCs), taken when the disease was refractory, from a patient treated with antithyroid drugs. These receptors all stem from a female donor with Graves disease.

The chain recombines TRBV29-1 with TRBJ2-7, with 8 bases identical to TRBD2. Trimming removed 5 bases from V and 0 bases from J; junction bases left unmatched: 3. CDR1 is SQVTM, CDR2 ANQGSEA, per germline. This CDR3 comprises 13 residues. The CDR3 loop is CSVSSGISYEQYF. DNA for the CDR3: TGCAGCGTTAGTAGCGGGATCTCCTACGAGCAGTACTTC.

As concerns this clonotype: A much larger clone differs by one base, so this may be a read error. The rearrangement uses TRBV7-2 and TRBJ2-7, with D possibly being TRBD1 or TRBD2 (5 bases each). Germline-derived CDR1 and CDR2 are SGHTA and FQGNSA. V was clipped by 3 bases and J by 2 bases, with 14 bases between them. The CDR3 has 15 residues. CDR3 nucleotide sequence: TGTGCCAGCAGCTTTTCATCGGGGCCAACCTACGAGCAGTACTTC. Its translation: CASSFSSGPTYEQYF.

This clonotype was observed a handful of times. This chain links TRBV30 with TRBJ1-1; D uncertain. CDR3 length equals 13 residues. Germline lookup yields CDR1 GTSNPN and CDR2 SVGIG (reference sequence). V lost 0 bases to trimming and J lost 5 bases, with 10 bases between them. This CDR3 reads CAWSVSILTEAFF. The CDR3 DNA is TGTGCCTGGAGTGTATCTATCCTTACTGAAGCTTTCTTT.

Only a few counts were recorded for this clonotype. The CDR3 DNA sequence: TGTGCCAGCAGTTGGACAGGGACTAATGGCTACACCTTC. Its translation: CASSWTGTNGYTF. The V call is TRBV6-5, the J call TRBJ1-2; 8 nucleotides line up with TRBD1. The germline V gene has CDR1 MNHEY and CDR2 SVGAGI. The CDR3 runs 13 residues. Germline trimming cut 4 bases from V and 6 bases from J; bases unmatched to any gene: 4.

V is TRBV20-1 and J is TRBJ1-2; no clear D gene. CDR1 and CDR2 from the germline V gene are DFQATT and SNEGSKA (reference sequence). V dropped 2 bases and J dropped 8 bases, with 15 bases sitting between them. This CDR3 has 13 amino acids. The CDR3 here is CSARPMPRQGYTF. DNA for the CDR3: TGCAGTGCTAGACCCATGCCGCGGCAGGGCTACACCTTC.